Given below is one T cell receptor beta chain in context. This clone is a singleton in its sample. The antigen it recognizes is unknown. Base qualities are not recorded, but no much larger clone differs from it by a single base. The source of the sample is a study of blood T cell repertoires in COVID-19 (dated by TCRdb to the early 2020s). At the level of the whole study: Samples covering the acute and convalescent phases of COVID-19 were provided by collaborators in the United States, Italy and Spain. The material from the prospective study consisted of cDNA or gDNA derived from T cells, B-cell-depleted T cells, or PBMCs. The dataset comprised deeply sampled blood TCRbeta repertoires from subjects exposed to, actively infected with, or recovered from COVID-19. The repertoires were released in a freely available public database intended as a resource for research on the immune response to SARS-CoV-2. The samples were drawn from two sources: the first 160 participants of the ongoing ImmuneRACE study, and 1,200 or so subjects contributed by 6 global collaborators. A de-identified subject ID, COVID-19 status, age in years and sex were almost always included in the sample metadata. Where available, HLA class I and class II types were taken from metadata supplied by the sample provider and were not determined by assay-based typing. On the study overall, not on this receptor specifically: How much clinical and demographic metadata was included differed by source and by participant, and the metadata was provided uncurated.

Whole blood was collected in K2EDTA tubes by collaborating institutions according to the institutions' own protocols. For TCRbeta analysis, collaborators shipped samples in one of three forms: frozen whole blood, isolated PBMCs, or DNA extracted from either of those sample types. Between the V and J ends, shortened by 7 bases and 13 bases respectively, the junction contains 22 bases. From the cysteine through the phenylalanine, the CDR3 covers 13 amino acids. Just CDR3 DNA is preserved here, 39 bases in frame from base 1. TCRbeta CDR3 regions were amplified from genomic DNA by means of the immunoSEQ Assay, a bias-controlled multiplex PCR. Turning to the authors' computational methods: The number of nucleated cells in each sample was estimated from the amplification of reference gene primers within the assay. To quantify the absolute abundance of each unique TCRbeta CDR3 rearrangement, sequence reads were collapsed and filtered. For each sample, productive Simpson clonality was calculated as the square root of Simpson's diversity index across productive rearrangements. Sourced from immuneACCESS, this table was stored by TCRdb with only in-frame sequences that have V and J called. A share of the clones is absent; for the studies checked, an unresolved V gene accounts for under half, and the remainder has no known explanation. That table gives V, J and clone size, and the DNA gave D and trimming. For this sample the table gives about 120,000 clones, of which about 79% were detected only once. The ten largest account for approximately 4.5% of the sample.

The chain is made from TRBV12-3 or TRBV12-4 and TRBJ1-1, with the D gene not clear enough to name. Material: peripheral blood. The clonotype was recovered from an older woman with acute or convalescent COVID-19. The CDR3 corresponds to CASMKDISAEGFF. The DNA is TGTGCCAGCATGAAGGATATATCGGCTGAGGGTTTCTTT.